This TCR beta chain was recovered during a study of blood T cell repertoires in COVID-19. About the research overall: Specimens from acute and convalescent COVID-19 originated in the United States, Italy and Spain.

As handled by the study authors: From reference gene primer amplification, estimates of nucleated cell counts were derived. Assay used: immunoSEQ multiplex PCR; TCRdb lists only in-frame clones, some missing. From that table come the V and J calls and clone size; the DNA was used to work out D and trimming. Among about 230,000 clones listed, over 80% were seen once. This clonotype originated in a woman in her 70s with active or convalescent COVID-19. The sample consisted of peripheral blood.

CDR3 amino acids: CASNPDTNYGYTF. CDR3 DNA sequence: TGTGCCAGCAACCCCGACACGAACTATGGCTACACCTTC. The J gene is TRBJ1-2, the V gene TRBV6-5; D remains ambiguous. The V end was cut by 7 bases, the J end by 2 bases, with 11 bases between. Germline V gene lookup returns CDR1 MNHEY and CDR2 SVGAGI. CDR3 length: 13 residues.